One sample yielded the 5 T cell receptor beta chains listed below, sequenced in a study of patients and donors after allogeneic stem cell transplantation. One entry per CDR3 protein, called by TCRdb with MiXCR from the RT-PCR reads. The data hold hundreds of thousands of distinct CDR3 sequences, with roughly 17% observed a single time. The specimen sequenced was blood, either unsorted or a sorted T cell fraction (not recorded which). These receptors were taken from a human donor who was either an allogeneic HSCT recipient or a stem cell or donor lymphocyte infusion donor (not recorded which). It is not recorded whose cells these are; they may come from a transplant donor.

There are a few counts of this clonotype. The chain couples TRBV5-1 to TRBJ1-4, with D uncertain. The CDR3 spans 14 residues. Germline V gene lookup returns CDR1 SGHRS and CDR2 YFSETQ. Trimming took 5 bases from V and 0 from J, leaving 8 bases between them. The CDR3 bases are TGCGCCAGCAGATCAGGCTCAACTAATGAAAAACTGTTTTTT. Protein sequence: CASRSGSTNEKLFF.

This clonotype was observed a handful of times. The gene calls are TRBV28 and TRBJ1-1; 9 nucleotides align to TRBD1. V dropped 7 bases and J dropped 5; count of bases not matched to a gene: 14. The CDR3 covers 16 residues. From germline, CDR1 is MDHEN and CDR2 SYDVKM. The DNA for the CDR3 is TGTGCCAGCACTTTGCCATTTGGGACAGGGAGAACTGAAGCTTTCTTT. This gives the protein CASTLPFGTGRTEAFF.

This clonotype was found a few times. For the CDR3, the DNA is TGTGCCAGCAGTGTAGCACAATTCCTTAGCAATCAGCCCCAGCATTTT. Amino acid sequence: CASSVAQFLSNQPQHF. The chain carries TRBV28 and TRBJ1-5; D gene unclear. CDR3 length: 16 amino acids. Germline CDR1 and CDR2: MDHEN and SYDVKM. Trimming removed 5 bases at V and 0 bases at J, with 14 bases between.

The table lists this clonotype with many counts. The J gene is TRBJ2-7, the V gene TRBV20-1; TRBD1 matches at 11 bases. Trimming cost V 4 bases and J 5 bases; bases outside gene matches: 10. The CDR3 length is 15 residues. Germline V gives CDR1 DFQATT, CDR2 SNEGSKA (reference sequence). For the CDR3, the DNA is TGCAGTGCTAAGGCCCCAGGGACAGGGGGTAACGAGCAGTACTTC. Residues: CSAKAPGTGGNEQYF.

This clonotype is a singleton in its sample. This chain joins TRBV29-1 and TRBJ2-7; D may match TRBD1 or TRBD2 (6 bases each). Per the germline V gene, CDR1 is SQVTM and CDR2 is ANQGSEA. V was trimmed by 0 bases and J by 3 bases, leaving 18 bases between them. There are 16 residues in the CDR3. CDR3 sequence: CSVEDEKGGGLYEQYF. In DNA form, the CDR3 reads TGCAGCGTTGAAGATGAAAAGGGGGGAGGCCTCTACGAGCAGTACTTC.